This T cell receptor beta chain was sequenced for a study of blood T cell repertoires in COVID-19. CDR1 MNHEY and CDR2 SVGAGI come from the germline V gene. CDR3 length: 13 residues. V shed 7 bases and J shed 0 bases, with 7 bases lying between them. Profiling relied on immunoSEQ multiplex PCR, and the TCRdb table lists in-frame clones only, not all of them. The sample yields about 220,000 clones, 70% to 90% seen once. This clone showed up just once. The receptor's source is a man aged 45-60 years who had recovered from COVID-19. Sequencing was done on a sample of peripheral blood. This chain uses TRBV6-5 with TRBJ1-3; D not certain. The CDR3 bases are TGTGCCAGCACAACGGTCTCTGGAAACACCATATATTTT. This encodes CASTTVSGNTIYF.